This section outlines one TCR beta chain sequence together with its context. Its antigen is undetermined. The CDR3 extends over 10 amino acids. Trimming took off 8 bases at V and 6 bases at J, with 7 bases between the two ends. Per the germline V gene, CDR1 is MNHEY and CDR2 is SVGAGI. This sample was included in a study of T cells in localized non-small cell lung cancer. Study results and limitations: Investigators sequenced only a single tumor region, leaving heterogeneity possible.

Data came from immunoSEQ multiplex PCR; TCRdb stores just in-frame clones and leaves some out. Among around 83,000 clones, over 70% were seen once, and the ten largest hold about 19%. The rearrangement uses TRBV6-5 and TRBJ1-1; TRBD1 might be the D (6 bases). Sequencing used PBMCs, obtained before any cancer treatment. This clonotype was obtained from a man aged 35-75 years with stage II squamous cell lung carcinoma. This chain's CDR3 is CASSGAEAFF. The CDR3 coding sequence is TGTGCCAGCTCAGGGGCTGAAGCTTTCTTT.